The 14 T cell receptor beta chains presented below share a single source sample, sequenced in a study of cytomegalovirus exposure and HLA in healthy donors. The primer mix had 60 Vbeta and 13 Jbeta primers. Measured with immunoSEQ multiplex PCR; TCRdb has only the in-frame clones, and not every one. Its table lists 100,000 to 150,000 clones. Sequenced material: PBMCs. Receptors were obtained from a man younger than 30 in good health and CMV-seronegative.

The CDR3 here is CASSESILPDRTFSPQHF. The DNA of the CDR3 is TGCGCCAGCAGTGAGTCGATCCTCCCGGACAGGACTTTTTCGCCCCAGCATTTT. The chain employs TRBV10-2 and TRBJ1-5; 7 positions match TRBD1. From germline, CDR1 is WSHSY and CDR2 SAAADI. This CDR3 is built from 18 residues. J lost 9 bases, V lost 0 bases, and 17 bases had no gene match.

The V gene is TRBV19, the J gene TRBJ1-5; a weak D match, TRBD1 (6 bases). CDR1 is LNHDA and CDR2 is SQIVND in the germline V gene (reference sequence). Trimming cost V 10 bases and J 7 bases, with 17 bases left between them. The CDR3 consists of 13 residues. In nucleotides, the CDR3 is TGTGCCATCAGGGGAGGGGTGGCGCAGCCCCAGCATTTT. Translated: CAIRGGVAQPQHF.

The rearrangement uses TRBV7-6 and TRBJ1-1; D is undetermined. The germline V and J ends were trimmed by 3 bases and 5 bases, with 10 bases remaining between them. The CDR3 length is 13 residues. Per the germline V gene, CDR1 is SGHVS and CDR2 is FNYEAQ. As DNA, the CDR3 is TGTGCCAGCAGCTTCGGGATTGGAACTGAAGCTTTCTTT. This gives the protein CASSFGIGTEAFF.

V is TRBV6-1 and J is TRBJ2-3; TRBD2 matches 9 bases. The length of the CDR3 is 15 residues. Germline values: CDR1 MNHNS, CDR2 SASEGT. The J segment lost 3 bases and the V segment lost 4 bases, leaving 5 bases of the junction unmatched. The CDR3 loop is CASSALAGRTDTQYF. DNA for the CDR3: TGTGCCAGCAGTGCCCTAGCGGGGAGGACAGATACGCAGTATTTT.

J is TRBJ2-7 and V is TRBV9; 8 nucleotides align to TRBD2. The CDR3 totals 14 residues. Germline CDR1 SGDLS, CDR2 YYNGEE. V lost 3 bases, J lost 2 bases, and 4 bases stayed unmatched. CDR3 sequence reads: CASSAGGGTYEQYF. The CDR3 bases are TGTGCCAGCAGCGCCGGGGGGGGGACCTACGAGCAGTACTTC. Full variable domain (rest looked up from reference TRBV9 and TRBJ2-7): DSGVTQTPKHLITATGQRVTLRCSPRSGDLSVYWYQQSLDQGLQFLIQYYNGEERAKGNILERFSAQQFPDLHSELNLSSLELGDSALYFCASSAGGGTYEQYFGPGTRLTVT.

The chain couples TRBV18 to TRBJ1-6; D possibly corresponds to TRBD1 (6 bases). The germline V and J ends were trimmed by 5 bases and 9 bases, with 23 bases remaining between them. From germline, CDR1 is KGHSH and CDR2 LQKENI. There are 17 residues in the CDR3. CDR3 DNA sequence: TGTGCCAGCTCATCTCGACAGGTAACCTTCGATTCTTCACCCCTCCACTTT. Amino acid sequence: CASSSRQVTFDSSPLHF.

The rearrangement joins TRBV6-1 to TRBJ1-5; D might be TRBD1 (5 bases). The CDR3 is 15 residues long. Germline V gene data show CDR1 as MNHNS and CDR2 as SASEGT. V lost 6 bases and J lost 0, with 12 bases in between. CDR3 in amino acids: CASSLRGSSNQPQHF. CDR3 nucleotide sequence: TGTGCCAGCAGCCTACGGGGGTCTAGCAATCAGCCCCAGCATTTT.

The chain employs TRBV7-2 and TRBJ2-7; 7 positions match TRBD1. The CDR3 has 15 residues. The germline gives CDR1 SGHTA, CDR2 FQGNSA. The trim removed 1 base at V and 6 bases at J, leaving 9 bases unmatched. CDR3 DNA: TGTGCCAGCAGCTTAGAGAGGGACAGAGATGGCGAGCAGTACTTC. Translating it yields CASSLERDRDGEQYF.

The V gene is TRBV10-3, the J gene TRBJ1-2; 7 nucleotides match TRBD1. The CDR3 covers 17 residues. The V segment lost 5 bases and the J segment 3 bases; nucleotides outside the gene matches: 15. Germline V gene sequence: CDR1 ENHRY, CDR2 SYGVKD. This CDR3 reads CAISIMTGKDAYYGYTF. In DNA, the CDR3 is TGTGCCATCAGTATAATGACAGGGAAGGACGCCTACTATGGCTACACCTTC.

The V and J genes are TRBV13 and TRBJ2-3; TRBD2 might be the D (6 bases). The CDR3 runs 16 residues. From germline, CDR1 is PRHDT and CDR2 FYEKMQ (reference sequence). Between the trimmed V and J ends, which lost 5 bases and 2 bases, there was a span of 17 bases. DNA of the CDR3: TGTGCCAGCAGCGTATTGGGGGGTGGCGTCACAGATACGCAGTATTTT. This encodes CASSVLGGGVTDTQYF.

The chain uses TRBV19 and TRBJ1-6; no clear D gene. CDR1 is LNHDA and CDR2 is SQIVND in the germline V gene (reference sequence). Deletions cut 5 bases from V and 9 bases from J, with 8 bases between. The CDR3 covers 12 residues. Written as DNA, the CDR3 is TGTGCCAGTAGTTCACTCGGTTCACCCCTCCACTTT. This gives the protein CASSSLGSPLHF.

The chain combines TRBV5-1 with TRBJ2-1; TRBD2 matches at 7 bases. CDR3 size: 14 residues. Germline CDR1 SGHRS, CDR2 YFSETQ. Germline trimming cut 2 bases from V and 5 bases from J; bases unmatched to any gene: 4. CDR3 sequence: CASSLRGDDNEQFF. As DNA, the CDR3 is TGCGCCAGCAGCTTACGGGGGGACGACAATGAGCAGTTCTTC.

The rearrangement joins TRBV10-1 to TRBJ2-3; TRBD2 matches at 9 bases. The J segment lost 3 bases and the V segment lost 2 bases, leaving 3 bases of the junction unmatched. This CDR3 is 15 amino acids long. CDR1 WNHNN and CDR2 SYGVQD come from the germline V gene (reference sequence). As DNA, the CDR3 is TGCGCCAGCAGTGAGGCGGGGGGGATTACAGATACGCAGTATTTT. This codes for CASSEAGGITDTQYF.

The V and J genes are TRBV30 and TRBJ2-1; 7 nucleotides line up with TRBD2. The CDR3 length is 15 residues. The V gene end was trimmed by 2 bases and the J gene end by 3 bases; junction bases not matched to a gene: 7. CDR1 and CDR2 (germline): GTSNPN, SVGIG (reference sequence). CDR3 coding DNA: TGTGCCTGGAGTCGAGGGAGGGCCTTCTACAATGAGCAGTTCTTC. It encodes CAWSRGRAFYNEQFF.